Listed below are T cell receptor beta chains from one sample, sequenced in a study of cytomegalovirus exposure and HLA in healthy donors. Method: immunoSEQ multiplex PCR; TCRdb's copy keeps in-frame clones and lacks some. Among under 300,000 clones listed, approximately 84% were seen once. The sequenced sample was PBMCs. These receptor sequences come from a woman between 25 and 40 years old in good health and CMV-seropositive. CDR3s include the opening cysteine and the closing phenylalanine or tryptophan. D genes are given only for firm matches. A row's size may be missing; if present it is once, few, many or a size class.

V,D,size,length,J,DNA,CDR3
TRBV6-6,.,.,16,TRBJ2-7,TGTGCCAGCAGTTACTCGACGAGCGTTAGCTCCTACGAGCAGTACTTC,CASSYSTSVSSYEQYF
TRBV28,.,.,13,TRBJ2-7,TGTGCCAGCAGAATACAGGGAGAGTACGAGCAGTACTTC,CASRIQGEYEQYF
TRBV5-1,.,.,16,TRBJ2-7,TGCGCCAGCAGCTGGGGGGTTGGTGGTTTCGGGAACGAGCAGTACTTC,CASSWGVGGFGNEQYF
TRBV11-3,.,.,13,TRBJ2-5,TGTGCCAGCAGCTTAGCTCGGGAAGAGACCCAGTACTTC,CASSLAREETQYF
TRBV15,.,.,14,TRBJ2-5,TGTGCCACCAGCAGGGGACAAACCCAAGAGACCCAGTACTTC,CATSRGQTQETQYF
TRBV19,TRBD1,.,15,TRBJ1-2,TGTGCCAGTATGCCCGACAGGGAAGGGTACTATGGCTACACCTTC,CASMPDREGYYGYTF
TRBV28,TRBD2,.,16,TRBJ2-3,TGTGCCAGCAGTTCCTTAGCGGGAGAGGGGCTTGATACGCAGTATTTT,CASSSLAGEGLDTQYF
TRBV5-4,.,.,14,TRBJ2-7,TGTGCCAGCAGCTTGGGAAGGGCAGGGGTCGAGCAGTACTTC,CASSLGRAGVEQYF
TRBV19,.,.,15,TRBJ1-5,TGTGCCAGTAGTATAGAAGGCGGGGGCAATCAGCCCCAGCATTTT,CASSIEGGGNQPQHF
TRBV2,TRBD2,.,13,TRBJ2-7,TGTGCCGGCACTGGGACTAGCGGAAACGAGCAGTACTTC,CAGTGTSGNEQYF
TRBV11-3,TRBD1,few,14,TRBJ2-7,TGTGCCAGCAGTGTGACAGGGGTTAAATACGAGCAGTACTTC,CASSVTGVKYEQYF
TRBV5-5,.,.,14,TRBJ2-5,TGTGCCAGCAGCTTGGTAGCGAGCCAAGAGACCCAGTACTTC,CASSLVASQETQYF
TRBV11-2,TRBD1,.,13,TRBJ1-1,TGTGCCAGCAGCAGGACAGGGAACACTGAAGCTTTCTTT,CASSRTGNTEAFF
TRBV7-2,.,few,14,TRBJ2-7,TGTGCCAGCAGCTTAGCGTTTCAGACCTACGAGCAGTACTTC,CASSLAFQTYEQYF
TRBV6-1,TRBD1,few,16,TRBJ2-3,TGTGCCAGCAGTGATTGGGACAGGGGCCGAGAGGATACGCAGTATTTT,CASSDWDRGREDTQYF
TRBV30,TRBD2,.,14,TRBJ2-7,TGTGCCTGGAAGCTAGCGGGCCCGACCTACGAGCAGTACTTC,CAWKLAGPTYEQYF
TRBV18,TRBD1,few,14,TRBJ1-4,TGTGCCAGCTCACGAGACAGGGGTAATGAAAAACTGTTTTTT,CASSRDRGNEKLFF
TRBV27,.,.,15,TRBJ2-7,TGTGCCAGCAGTTTTGGGCAGGGTCTTCCCTACGAGCAGTACTTC,CASSFGQGLPYEQYF
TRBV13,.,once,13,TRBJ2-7,TGTGCCAGCAGTTATGACAGATCCTACGAGCAGTACTTC,CASSYDRSYEQYF
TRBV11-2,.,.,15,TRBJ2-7,TGTGCCAGCAGCTTGGACAGAGGGCAGGGCCACGAGCAGTACTTC,CASSLDRGQGHEQYF
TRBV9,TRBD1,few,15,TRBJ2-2,TGTGCCAGCAGCGTTGACAGGGCGGTCACCGGGGAGCTGTTTTTT,CASSVDRAVTGELFF
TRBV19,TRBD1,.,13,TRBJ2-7,TGTGCCAGTAGTCGAGACAGGGTGGACGAGCAGTACTTC,CASSRDRVDEQYF